The 20 T cell receptor beta chains in this list originate from one sample, sequenced in a study of OX40 agonist ivuxolimab in advanced cancers. Only in-frame clones appear in the TCRdb table, and some are missing; sequencing was by immunoSEQ multiplex PCR. The sample consists of 100,000 or so clones, 84% of them appearing once. Source: CD4+ or CD8+ T cells sorted from blood, taken in a trial of the OX40 agonist ivuxolimab. These receptors were collected from an adult with an advanced solid tumor such as melanoma, head and neck, liver or kidney cancer.

The V call is TRBV10-1, the J call TRBJ1-4; tentatively, D is TRBD1 (6 bases). Trimming stripped 2 bases from V and 8 bases from J, with 18 bases between. The CDR3 consists of 16 residues. Germline CDR1 is WNHNN and CDR2 is SYGVQD (reference sequence). CDR3 sequence reads: CASSEHSYREEEKLFF. CDR3 nucleotides: TGCGCCAGCAGTGAGCACAGTTACAGGGAGGAGGAAAAACTGTTTTTT.

This chain links TRBV5-6 with TRBJ1-1, with D perhaps matching TRBD1 (5 bases). This CDR3 region has 14 residues. Trimming left V 2 bases short and J 3 bases short, with 11 bases between. Germline values: CDR1 SGHDT, CDR2 YYEEEE. CDR3 protein: CASSLTGEDTEAFF. The CDR3 DNA sequence: TGTGCCAGCAGCTTAACGGGGGAGGACACTGAAGCTTTCTTT.

V is TRBV11-3 and J is TRBJ1-6; no definite D call. This CDR3 is 14 amino acids long. V lost 3 bases and J lost 9, with 12 bases in between. CDR1 and CDR2 from the germline V gene are SGHNT and YENEEA. The CDR3 loop is CASSLRREASPLHF. The CDR3 coding sequence is TGTGCCAGCAGCTTGCGTAGGGAGGCTTCACCCCTCCACTTT.

The J gene is TRBJ2-3, the V gene TRBV11-3; D might be TRBD2 (6 bases). Germline-derived CDR1 and CDR2 are SGHNT and YENEEA. The ends were cut back, 1 base at V and 3 bases at J, with 26 bases in the middle. The length of the CDR3 is 20 residues. CDR3: CASSLGPHSRTSSHTDTQYF. CDR3 in DNA: TGTGCCAGCAGCTTAGGCCCCCATTCCCGAACTAGCAGCCATACAGATACGCAGTATTTT.

The rearrangement uses TRBV7-2 and TRBJ1-2; 11 bases are shared with TRBD1. After removal of 5 bases from V and 7 bases from J, the junction contained 9 bases not matched to a gene. Looked up from germline, CDR1 is SGHTA and CDR2 is FQGNSA. This CDR3 spans 15 amino acids. In DNA form, the CDR3 reads TGTGCCAGCAGCGTAAAAGGACAGGGGGCGAGTGGCTACACCTTC. Translating gives CASSVKGQGASGYTF. Full variable domain (remainder filled in from reference TRBV7-2 and TRBJ1-2): GAGVSQSPSNKVTEKGKDVELRCDPISGHTALYWYRQSLGQGLEFLIYFQGNSAPDKSGLPSDRFSAERTGGSVSTLTIQRTQQEDSAVYLCASSVKGQGASGYTFGSGTRLTVV.

The chain carries TRBV27 and TRBJ1-5; 10 positions agree with TRBD1. Per the germline V gene, CDR1 is MNHEY and CDR2 is SMNVEV (reference sequence). CDR3 length: 15 amino acids. After removal of 2 bases from V and 3 bases from J, the junction contained 1 base not matched to a gene. This CDR3 reads CASSLGTGVNQPQHF. The DNA of the CDR3 is TGTGCCAGCAGTTTAGGGACAGGGGTCAATCAGCCCCAGCATTTT.

The sample holds a few counts of this clone. This chain connects TRBV7-8 to TRBJ2-1; 7 bases agree with TRBD2. This CDR3 contains 15 residues. The germline gives CDR1 SGHVS, CDR2 FQNEAQ. J was trimmed by 9 bases and V by 1 base; bases with no gene match: 9. The CDR3 DNA follows: TGTGCCAGCAGCTTAGTAGCGGGCCTCTCCCCTGAGCAGTTCTTC. Translation: CASSLVAGLSPEQFF.

The J gene is TRBJ2-7, the V gene TRBV21-1. TRBV21-1 represents a pseudogene. CDR3 length equals 15 residues. CDR3 sequence (DNA): TGTGCCAGCAGCCCAACCCGGCAGATCCCCTACGAGCAGTACTTC. Protein sequence: CASSPTRQIPYEQYF.

This clone was observed a handful of times. The CDR3 sequence is CAWIMGRRSTEAFF. The CDR3 DNA reads TGTGCCTGGATTATGGGGCGGAGGTCCACTGAAGCTTTCTTT. The chain carries TRBV30 and TRBJ1-1, with D possibly matching TRBD1 (5 bases). Germline V gene data show CDR1 as GTSNPN and CDR2 as SVGIG (reference sequence). Between the trimmed V and J ends, which lost 4 bases and 4 bases, there was a span of 16 bases. The CDR3 spans 14 residues.

In its sample, this clone was seen once. The chain links TRBV7-3 to TRBJ1-2; the D gene is possibly TRBD1 (6 bases). V lost 5 bases to trimming and J lost 8 bases, with 15 bases between them. The CDR3 contains 13 residues. Germline V CDR1 and CDR2: SGHTA, FQGTGA. CDR3 bases: TGTGCCAGCAGCCCAGGGGTTGCGGGAGGCTACACCTTC. Translation: CASSPGVAGGYTF.

The chain couples TRBV4-2 to TRBJ2-2, with 8 positions matching TRBD1. The CDR3 is 14 residues long. V was pared by 5 bases and J by 5 bases, with 4 bases of the junction left unmatched. Germline CDR1 is LGHNA and CDR2 is YNFKEQ. For the CDR3, the DNA is TGTGCCAGCAGCACGGGGACAGGAACCGGGGAGCTGTTTTTT. Its translation is CASSTGTGTGELFF.

This clone is classed as medium-sized. The V and J genes are TRBV9 and TRBJ2-7; D is undetermined. V lost 2 bases and J 1 base, leaving 13 bases between the germline ends. The CDR3 spans 15 residues. In germline, CDR1 is SGDLS, CDR2 YYNGEE. The DNA of the CDR3 is TGTGCCAGCAGCGTTGGTACGACTTCTTCCTACGAGCAGTACTTC. This gives the protein CASSVGTTSSYEQYF.

The gene calls are TRBV12-5 and TRBJ2-1; possible D gene TRBD2, 6 bases. The CDR3 has 15 residues. Trimming left V 6 bases short and J 7 bases short, with 19 bases between. The germline gives CDR1 LGHNT, CDR2 FRNRAP. CDR3: CASGPLAAVKNEQFF. Written as DNA, the CDR3 is TGTGCTAGTGGCCCGTTAGCGGCCGTCAAAAATGAGCAGTTCTTC.

Regarding this clone: The junction and the germline gene differ at one end; a read error may be behind it. This chain joins TRBV11-2 and TRBJ2-3; D is unresolved. CDR3 size: 12 residues. The germline gives CDR1 SGHAT, CDR2 FQNNGV. CDR3 sequence (DNA): TGTGCCAGCAGCCTAGACACAGATACGCAGTATTTT. Amino acid sequence: CASSLDTDTQYF.

The rearrangement uses TRBV6-5 and TRBJ2-3, with unresolved D. The CDR3 spans 16 residues. Looked up from germline, CDR1 is MNHEY and CDR2 is SVGAGI. Trimming stripped 2 bases from V and 0 bases from J, with 12 bases between. The CDR3 region is CASSYTSIFSTDTQYF. Here the CDR3 DNA reads TGTGCCAGCAGTTACACTTCGATATTTAGCACAGATACGCAGTATTTT.

The chain carries TRBV2 and TRBJ2-6; D unresolved. The germline gives CDR1 SNHLY, CDR2 FYNNEI. This CDR3 region has 14 residues. The V and J ends lost 6 bases and 0 bases respectively, with 6 bases between them. This CDR3 is CASRTISGANVLTF. The CDR3 region has the DNA TGTGCCAGCAGGACCATCTCTGGGGCCAACGTCCTGACTTTC.

This sequence joins TRBV19 and TRBJ2-7, with a tentative D call TRBD2 (5 bases). The V and J ends lost 9 bases and 1 base respectively, with 13 bases between them. The CDR3 sequence is 13 residues long. Germline V gives CDR1 LNHDA, CDR2 SQIVND (reference sequence). CDR3 nucleotide sequence: TGTGCCAGCCACCGACGGGGTTCCTACGAGCAGTACTTC. This sequence encodes CASHRRGSYEQYF. Using reference TRBV19 and TRBJ2-7 for the parts outside the CDR3, the full variable domain is DGGITQSPKYLFRKEGQNVTLSCEQNLNHDAMYWYRQDPGQGLRLIYYSQIVNDFQKGDIAEGYSVSREKKESFPLTVTSAQKNPTAFYLCASHRRGSYEQYFGPGTRLTVT.

DNA for the CDR3: TGTGCCAGCAGCTCCCCGCTACGGGAAAGGACAGATACGCAGTATTTT. It is translated as CASSSPLRERTDTQYF. The genes are TRBV5-8 and TRBJ2-3; perhaps TRBD2 as D (5 bases). Trimming removed 3 bases at V and 3 bases at J, with 17 bases between. CDR3 size: 16 residues. The germline V gene has CDR1 SGHTS and CDR2 YDEGEE.

Here the CDR3 DNA reads TGTGCCACCAGCAGAGATATCGAAGCTGGGATGAGGGGCCACACCTTC. It codes for CATSRDIEAGMRGHTF. This sequence joins TRBV15 and TRBJ1-2, with TRBD1 as a possible D gene (5 bases). Trimming cost V 0 bases and J 12 bases, with 23 bases left between them. Looked up from germline, CDR1 is LNHNV and CDR2 is YYDKDF (reference sequence). CDR3 size: 16 residues.

The chain joins TRBV10-1 to TRBJ1-1; TRBD1 matches at 7 bases. Germline CDR1 is WNHNN and CDR2 is SYGVQD (reference sequence). The CDR3 runs 13 residues. V gave up 7 bases and J gave up 10 bases; unmatched junction bases: 12. The CDR3 region is CASNPLRGRGAFF. For the CDR3, the DNA is TGCGCCAGCAACCCTTTAAGGGGGCGAGGAGCTTTCTTT.